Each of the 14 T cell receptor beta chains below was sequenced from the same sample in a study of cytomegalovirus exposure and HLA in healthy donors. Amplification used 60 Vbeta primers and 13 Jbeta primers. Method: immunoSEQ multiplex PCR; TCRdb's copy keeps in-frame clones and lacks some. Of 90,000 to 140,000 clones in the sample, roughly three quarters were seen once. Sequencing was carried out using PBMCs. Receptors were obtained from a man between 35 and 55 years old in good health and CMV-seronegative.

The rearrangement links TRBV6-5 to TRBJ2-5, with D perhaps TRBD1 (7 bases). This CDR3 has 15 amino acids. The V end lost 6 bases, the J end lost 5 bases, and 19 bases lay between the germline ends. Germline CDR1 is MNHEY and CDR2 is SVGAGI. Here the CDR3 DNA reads TGTGCCAGCAGAAACCAGGGGGGAGGTAGGGAGACCCAGTACTTC. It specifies CASRNQGGGRETQYF.

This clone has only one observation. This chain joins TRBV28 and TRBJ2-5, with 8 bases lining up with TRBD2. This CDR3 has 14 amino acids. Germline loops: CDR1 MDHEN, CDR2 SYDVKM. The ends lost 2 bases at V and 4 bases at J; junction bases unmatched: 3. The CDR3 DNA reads TGTGCCAGCAGTTTAGTGGCGGGGGGAGAGACCCAGTACTTC. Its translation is CASSLVAGGETQYF.

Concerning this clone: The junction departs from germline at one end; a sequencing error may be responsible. CDR3 sequence reads: CVWGKAGGRTGELFF. The CDR3 DNA follows: TGTGTCTGGGGGAAGGCAGGGGGTAGGACCGGGGAGCTGTTTTTT. The chain carries TRBV30 and TRBJ2-2; 7 positions agree with TRBD1. This CDR3 region has 15 residues. Germline CDR1 and CDR2: GTSNPN and SVGIG (reference sequence).

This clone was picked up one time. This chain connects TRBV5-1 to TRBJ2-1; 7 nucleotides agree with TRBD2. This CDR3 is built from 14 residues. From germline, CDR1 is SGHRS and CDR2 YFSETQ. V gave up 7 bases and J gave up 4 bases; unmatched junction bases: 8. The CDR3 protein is CASGTGGPYNEQFF. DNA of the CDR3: TGCGCCAGCGGAACGGGGGGACCTTACAATGAGCAGTTCTTC.

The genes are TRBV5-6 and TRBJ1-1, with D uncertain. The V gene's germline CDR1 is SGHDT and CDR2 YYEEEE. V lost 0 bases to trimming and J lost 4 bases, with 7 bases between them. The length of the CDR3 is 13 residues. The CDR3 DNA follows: TGTGCCAGCAGCTTGGTGCCGGGCACTGAAGCTTTCTTT. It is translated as CASSLVPGTEAFF.

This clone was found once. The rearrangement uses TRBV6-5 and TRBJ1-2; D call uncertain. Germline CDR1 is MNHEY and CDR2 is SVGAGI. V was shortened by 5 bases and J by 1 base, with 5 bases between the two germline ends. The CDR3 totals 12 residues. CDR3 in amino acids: CASSNNNYGYTF. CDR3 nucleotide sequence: TGTGCCAGCAGTAATAATAACTATGGCTACACCTTC.

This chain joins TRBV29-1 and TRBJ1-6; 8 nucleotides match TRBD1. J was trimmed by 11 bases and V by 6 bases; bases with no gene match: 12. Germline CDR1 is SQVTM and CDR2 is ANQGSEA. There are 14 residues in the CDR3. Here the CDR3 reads CSVKGQGARAPLHF. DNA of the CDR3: TGCAGCGTCAAAGGACAGGGTGCAAGGGCACCCCTCCACTTT.

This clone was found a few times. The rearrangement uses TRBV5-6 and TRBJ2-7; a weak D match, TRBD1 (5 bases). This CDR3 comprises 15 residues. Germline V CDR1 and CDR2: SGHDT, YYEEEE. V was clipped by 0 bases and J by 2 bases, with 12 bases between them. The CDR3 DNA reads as TGTGCCAGCAGCTTGGTGGGTCAGGGCACCTACGAGCAGTACTTC. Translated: CASSLVGQGTYEQYF.

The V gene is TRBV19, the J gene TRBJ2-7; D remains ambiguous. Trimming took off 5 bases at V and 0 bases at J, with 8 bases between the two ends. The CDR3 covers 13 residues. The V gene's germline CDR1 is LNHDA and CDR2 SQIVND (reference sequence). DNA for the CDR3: TGTGCCAGTAGTCCCCCCAGCTCCTACGAGCAGTACTTC. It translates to CASSPPSSYEQYF.

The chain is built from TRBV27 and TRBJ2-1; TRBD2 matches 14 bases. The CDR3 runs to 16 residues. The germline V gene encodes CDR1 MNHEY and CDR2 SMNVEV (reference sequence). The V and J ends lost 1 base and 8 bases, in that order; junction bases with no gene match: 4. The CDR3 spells CASSLWGLAGVHEQFF. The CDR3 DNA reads TGTGCCAGCAGTTTATGGGGACTAGCGGGAGTCCATGAGCAGTTCTTC.

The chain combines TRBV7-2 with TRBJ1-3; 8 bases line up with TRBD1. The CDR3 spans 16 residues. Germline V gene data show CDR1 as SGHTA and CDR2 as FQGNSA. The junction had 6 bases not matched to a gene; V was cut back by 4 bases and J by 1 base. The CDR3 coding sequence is TGTGCCAGCAGCTCATACAGGGGGGCATCTGGAAACACCATATATTTT. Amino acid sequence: CASSSYRGASGNTIYF.

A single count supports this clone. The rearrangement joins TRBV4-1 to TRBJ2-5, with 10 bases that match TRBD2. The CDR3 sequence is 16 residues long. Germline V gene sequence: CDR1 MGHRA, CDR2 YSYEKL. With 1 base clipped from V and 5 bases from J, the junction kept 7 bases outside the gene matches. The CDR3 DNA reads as TGCGCCAGCAGCCAAGGACCCCTAGCGGGAGTTGAGACCCAGTACTTC. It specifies CASSQGPLAGVETQYF.

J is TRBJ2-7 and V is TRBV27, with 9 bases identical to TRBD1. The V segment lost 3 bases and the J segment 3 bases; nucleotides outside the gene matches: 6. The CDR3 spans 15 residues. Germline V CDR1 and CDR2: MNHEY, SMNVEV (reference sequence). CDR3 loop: CASSFFPGQGYEQYF. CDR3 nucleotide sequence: TGTGCCAGCAGTTTTTTTCCGGGACAGGGCTACGAGCAGTACTTC.

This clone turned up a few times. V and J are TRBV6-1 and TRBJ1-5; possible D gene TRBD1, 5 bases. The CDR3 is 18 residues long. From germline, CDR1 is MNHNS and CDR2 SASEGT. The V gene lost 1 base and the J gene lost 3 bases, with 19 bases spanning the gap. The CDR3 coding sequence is TGTGCCAGCAGTGAAGGGGCTTTGGACACTCTCACCAATCAGCCCCAGCATTTT. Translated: CASSEGALDTLTNQPQHF.